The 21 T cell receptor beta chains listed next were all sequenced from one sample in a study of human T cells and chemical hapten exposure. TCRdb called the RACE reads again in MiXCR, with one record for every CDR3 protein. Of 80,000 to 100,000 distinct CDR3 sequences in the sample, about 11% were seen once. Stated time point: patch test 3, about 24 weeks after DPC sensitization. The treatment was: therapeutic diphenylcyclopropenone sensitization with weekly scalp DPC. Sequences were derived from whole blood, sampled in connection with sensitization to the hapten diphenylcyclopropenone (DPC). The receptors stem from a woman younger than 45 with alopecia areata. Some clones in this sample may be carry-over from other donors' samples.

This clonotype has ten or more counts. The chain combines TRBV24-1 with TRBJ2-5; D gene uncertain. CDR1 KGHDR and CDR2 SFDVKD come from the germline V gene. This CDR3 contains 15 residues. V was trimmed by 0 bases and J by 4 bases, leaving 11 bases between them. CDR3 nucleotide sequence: TGTGCCACCAGTGATTTGCAGGCGGCTAGAGAGACCCAGTACTTC. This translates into CATSDLQAARETQYF.

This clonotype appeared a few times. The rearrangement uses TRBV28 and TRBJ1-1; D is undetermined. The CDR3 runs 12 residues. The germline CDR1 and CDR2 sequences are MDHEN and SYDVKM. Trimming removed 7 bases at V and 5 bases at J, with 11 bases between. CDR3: CASTRVWTEAFF. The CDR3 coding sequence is TGTGCCAGCACCCGGGTGTGGACTGAAGCTTTCTTT. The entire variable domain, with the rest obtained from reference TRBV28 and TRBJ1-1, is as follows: DVKVTQSSRYLVKRTGEKVFLECVQDMDHENMFWYRQDPGLGLRLIYFSYDVKMKEKGDIPEGYSVSREKKERFSLILESASTNQTSMYLCASTRVWTEAFFGQGTRLTVV.

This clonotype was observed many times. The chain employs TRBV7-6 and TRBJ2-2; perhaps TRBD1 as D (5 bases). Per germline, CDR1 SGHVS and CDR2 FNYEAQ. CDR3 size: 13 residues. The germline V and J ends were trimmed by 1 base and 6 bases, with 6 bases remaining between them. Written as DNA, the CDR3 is TGTGCCAGCAGCTTAGTAGGGGCCGGGGAGCTGTTTTTT. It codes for CASSLVGAGELFF.

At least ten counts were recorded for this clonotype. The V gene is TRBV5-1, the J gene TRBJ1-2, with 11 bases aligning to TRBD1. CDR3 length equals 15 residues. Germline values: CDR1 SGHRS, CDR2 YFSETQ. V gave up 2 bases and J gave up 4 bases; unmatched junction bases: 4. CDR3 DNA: TGCGCCAGCAGCTTCAATGGACAGGGGGCCTATGGCTACACCTTC. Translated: CASSFNGQGAYGYTF.

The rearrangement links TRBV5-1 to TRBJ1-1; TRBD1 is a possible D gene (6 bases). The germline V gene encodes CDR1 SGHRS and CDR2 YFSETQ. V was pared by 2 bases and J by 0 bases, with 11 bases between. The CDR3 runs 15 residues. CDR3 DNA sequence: TGCGCCAGCAGCTTATTGACAGGCATGAACACTGAAGCTTTCTTT. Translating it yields CASSLLTGMNTEAFF.

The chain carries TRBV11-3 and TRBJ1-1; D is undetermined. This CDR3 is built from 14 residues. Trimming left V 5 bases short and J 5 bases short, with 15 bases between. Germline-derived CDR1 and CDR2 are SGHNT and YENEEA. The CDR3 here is CASSILDRGTEAFF. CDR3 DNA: TGTGCCAGCAGCATTTTGGACCGAGGGACTGAAGCTTTCTTT.

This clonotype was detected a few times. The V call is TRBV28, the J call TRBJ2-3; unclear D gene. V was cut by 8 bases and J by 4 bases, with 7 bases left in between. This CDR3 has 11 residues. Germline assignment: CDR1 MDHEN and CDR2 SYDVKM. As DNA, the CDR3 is TGTGCCAGCTCCGCCGCAGATACGCAGTATTTT. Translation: CASSAADTQYF.

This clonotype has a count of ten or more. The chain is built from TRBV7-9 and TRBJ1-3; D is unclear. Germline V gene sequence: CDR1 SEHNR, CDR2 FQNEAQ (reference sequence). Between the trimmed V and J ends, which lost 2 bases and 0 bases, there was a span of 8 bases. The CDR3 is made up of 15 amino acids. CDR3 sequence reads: CASSLMASSGNTIYF. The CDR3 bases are TGTGCCAGCAGCTTAATGGCTAGCTCTGGAAACACCATATATTTT.

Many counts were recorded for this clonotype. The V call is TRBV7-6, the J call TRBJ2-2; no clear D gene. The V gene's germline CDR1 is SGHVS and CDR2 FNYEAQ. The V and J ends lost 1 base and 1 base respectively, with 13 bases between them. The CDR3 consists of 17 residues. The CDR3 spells CASSLGFRPRNTGELFF. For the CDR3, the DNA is TGTGCCAGCAGCTTAGGGTTCAGGCCCCGGAACACCGGGGAGCTGTTTTTT.

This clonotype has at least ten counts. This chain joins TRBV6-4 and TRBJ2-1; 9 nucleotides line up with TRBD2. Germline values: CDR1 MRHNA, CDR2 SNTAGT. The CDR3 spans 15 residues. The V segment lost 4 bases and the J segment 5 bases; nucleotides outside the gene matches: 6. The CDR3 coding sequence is TGTGCCAGCAGTGTAGCGGGAGAGCATAACAATGAGCAGTTCTTC. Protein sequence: CASSVAGEHNNEQFF.

The chain's CDR3 is CACPSGGLSDTQYF. The CDR3 DNA follows: TGTGCCTGCCCTAGCGGGGGCTTGTCAGATACGCAGTATTTT. The rearrangement joins TRBV6-1 to TRBJ2-3, with TRBD2 matching over 10 bases. CDR1 and CDR2 from the germline V gene are MNHNS and SASEGT. CDR3 length: 14 residues. V lost 11 bases and J lost 4; bases outside the gene matches: 9.

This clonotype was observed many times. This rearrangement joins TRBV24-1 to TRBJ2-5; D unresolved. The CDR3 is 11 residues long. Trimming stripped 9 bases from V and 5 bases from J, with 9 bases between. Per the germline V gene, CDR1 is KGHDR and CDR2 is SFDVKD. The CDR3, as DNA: TGTGCCACCGCGGTCGGGGAGACCCAGTACTTC. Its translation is CATAVGETQYF.

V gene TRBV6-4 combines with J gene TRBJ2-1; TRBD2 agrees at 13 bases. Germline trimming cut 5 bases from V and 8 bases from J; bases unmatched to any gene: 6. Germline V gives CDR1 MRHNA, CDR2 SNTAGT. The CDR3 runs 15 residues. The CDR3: CASSRTSGGSDEQFF. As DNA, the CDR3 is TGTGCCAGCAGTAGGACTAGCGGGGGTTCGGATGAGCAGTTCTTC.

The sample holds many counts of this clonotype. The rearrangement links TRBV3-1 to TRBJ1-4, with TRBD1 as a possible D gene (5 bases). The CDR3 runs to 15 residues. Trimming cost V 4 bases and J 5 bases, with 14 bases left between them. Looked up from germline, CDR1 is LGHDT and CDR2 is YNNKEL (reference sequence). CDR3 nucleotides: TGTGCCAGCAGCCCAACTTGGGACCGGAATGAAAAACTGTTTTTT. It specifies CASSPTWDRNEKLFF.

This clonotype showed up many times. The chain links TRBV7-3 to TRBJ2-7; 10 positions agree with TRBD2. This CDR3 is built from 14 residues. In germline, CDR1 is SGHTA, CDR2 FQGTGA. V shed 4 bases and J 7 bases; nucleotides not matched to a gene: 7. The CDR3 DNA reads TGTGCCAGCAGCTCTAGCGGGAGCGCTATGGAGCAGTACTTC. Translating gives CASSSSGSAMEQYF.

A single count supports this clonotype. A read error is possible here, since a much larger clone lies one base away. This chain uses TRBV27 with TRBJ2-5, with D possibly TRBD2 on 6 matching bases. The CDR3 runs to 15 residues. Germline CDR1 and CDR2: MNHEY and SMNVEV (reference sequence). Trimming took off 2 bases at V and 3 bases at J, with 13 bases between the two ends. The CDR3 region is CASSLRGLGEETQYF. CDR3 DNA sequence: TGTGCCAGCAGTTTACGGGGACTGGGGGAAGAGACCCAGTACTTC.

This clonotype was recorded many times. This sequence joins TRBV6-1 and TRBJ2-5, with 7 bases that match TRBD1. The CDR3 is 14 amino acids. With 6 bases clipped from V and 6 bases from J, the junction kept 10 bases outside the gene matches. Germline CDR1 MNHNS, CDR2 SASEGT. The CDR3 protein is CASSAGQGVQTQYF. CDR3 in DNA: TGTGCCAGCAGCGCAGGGCAGGGGGTGCAGACCCAGTACTTC.

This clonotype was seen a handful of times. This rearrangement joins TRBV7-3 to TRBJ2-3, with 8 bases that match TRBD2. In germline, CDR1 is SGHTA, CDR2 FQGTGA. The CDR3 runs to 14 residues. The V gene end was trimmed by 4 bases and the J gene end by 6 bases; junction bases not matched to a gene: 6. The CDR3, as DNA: TGTGCCAGCAGCTATAGCGGGATCTGGGATACGCAGTATTTT. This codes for CASSYSGIWDTQYF. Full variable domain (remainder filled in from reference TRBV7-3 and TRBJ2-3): GAGVSQTPSNKVTEKGKYVELRCDPISGHTALYWYRQSLGQGPEFLIYFQGTGAADDSGLPNDRFFAVRPEGSVSTLKIQRTERGDSAVYLCASSYSGIWDTQYFGPGTRLTVL.

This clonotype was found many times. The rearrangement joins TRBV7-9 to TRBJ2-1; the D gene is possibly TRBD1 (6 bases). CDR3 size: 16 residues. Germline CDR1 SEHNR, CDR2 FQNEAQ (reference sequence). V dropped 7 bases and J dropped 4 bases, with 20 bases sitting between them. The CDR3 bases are TGTGCCAGCATCGGTGGGGGCAGGAGTGGGTACAATGAGCAGTTCTTC. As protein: CASIGGGRSGYNEQFF.

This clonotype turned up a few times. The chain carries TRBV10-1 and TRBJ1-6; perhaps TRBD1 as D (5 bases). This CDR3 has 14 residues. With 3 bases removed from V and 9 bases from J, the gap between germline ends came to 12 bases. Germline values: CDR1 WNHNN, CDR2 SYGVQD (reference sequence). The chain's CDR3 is CASSDEGLSSPLHF. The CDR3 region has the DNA TGCGCCAGCAGTGATGAGGGGCTGAGTTCACCCCTCCACTTT.

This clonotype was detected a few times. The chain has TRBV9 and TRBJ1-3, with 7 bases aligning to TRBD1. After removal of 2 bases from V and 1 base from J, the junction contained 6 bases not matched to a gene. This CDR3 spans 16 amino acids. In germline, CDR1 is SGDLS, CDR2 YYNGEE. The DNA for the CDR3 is TGTGCCAGCAGCGTCGCCGGGACAGCATCTGGAAACACCATATATTTT. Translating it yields CASSVAGTASGNTIYF.